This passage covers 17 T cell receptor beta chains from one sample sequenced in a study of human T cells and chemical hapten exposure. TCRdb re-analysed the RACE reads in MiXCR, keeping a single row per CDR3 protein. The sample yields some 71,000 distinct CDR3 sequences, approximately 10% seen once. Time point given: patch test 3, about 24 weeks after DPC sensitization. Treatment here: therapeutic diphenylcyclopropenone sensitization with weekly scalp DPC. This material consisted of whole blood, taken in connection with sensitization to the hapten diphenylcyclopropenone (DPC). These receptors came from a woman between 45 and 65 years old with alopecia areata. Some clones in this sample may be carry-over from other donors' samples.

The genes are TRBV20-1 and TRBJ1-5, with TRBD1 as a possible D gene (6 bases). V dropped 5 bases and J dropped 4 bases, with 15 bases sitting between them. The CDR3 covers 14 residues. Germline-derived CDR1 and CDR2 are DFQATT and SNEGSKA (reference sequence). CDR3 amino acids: CSAGNGGANQPQHF. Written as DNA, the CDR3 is TGCAGTGCTGGAAACGGGGGGGCAAATCAGCCCCAGCATTTT.

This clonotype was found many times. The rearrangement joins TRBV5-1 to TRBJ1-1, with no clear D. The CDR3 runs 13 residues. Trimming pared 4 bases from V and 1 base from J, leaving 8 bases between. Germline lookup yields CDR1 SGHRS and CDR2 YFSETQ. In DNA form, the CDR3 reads TGCGCCAGCAGCGTAACAGCGAACACTGAAGCTTTCTTT. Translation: CASSVTANTEAFF.

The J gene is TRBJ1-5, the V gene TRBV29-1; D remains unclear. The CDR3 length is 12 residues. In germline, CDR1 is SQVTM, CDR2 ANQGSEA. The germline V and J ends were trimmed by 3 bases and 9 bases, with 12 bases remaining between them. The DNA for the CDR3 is TGCAGCGTTGATGATCCCACGGGGCCCCAGCATTTT. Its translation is CSVDDPTGPQHF.

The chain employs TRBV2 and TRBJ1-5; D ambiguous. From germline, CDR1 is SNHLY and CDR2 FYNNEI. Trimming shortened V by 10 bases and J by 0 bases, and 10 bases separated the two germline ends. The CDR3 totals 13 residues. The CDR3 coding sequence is TGTGCCACCACGGGAAATAGCAATCAGCCCCAGCATTTT. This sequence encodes CATTGNSNQPQHF.

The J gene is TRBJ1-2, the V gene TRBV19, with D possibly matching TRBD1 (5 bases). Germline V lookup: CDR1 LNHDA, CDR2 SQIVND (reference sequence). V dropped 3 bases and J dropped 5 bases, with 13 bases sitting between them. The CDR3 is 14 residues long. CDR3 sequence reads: CASSIATTGYGYTF. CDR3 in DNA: TGTGCCAGTAGTATCGCTACTACAGGATATGGCTACACCTTC.

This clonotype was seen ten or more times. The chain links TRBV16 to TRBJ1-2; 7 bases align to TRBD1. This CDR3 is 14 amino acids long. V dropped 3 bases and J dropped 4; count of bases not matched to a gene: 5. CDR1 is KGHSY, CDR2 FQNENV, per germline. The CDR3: CASSQDRTFYGYTF. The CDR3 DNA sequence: TGTGCCAGCAGCCAGGACAGGACATTCTATGGCTACACCTTC.

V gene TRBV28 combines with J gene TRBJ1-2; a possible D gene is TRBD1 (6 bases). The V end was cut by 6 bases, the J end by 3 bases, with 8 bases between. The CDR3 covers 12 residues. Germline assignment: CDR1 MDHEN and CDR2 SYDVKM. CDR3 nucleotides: TGTGCCAGCAGCCGGACAGACTATGGCTACACCTTC. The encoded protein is CASSRTDYGYTF.

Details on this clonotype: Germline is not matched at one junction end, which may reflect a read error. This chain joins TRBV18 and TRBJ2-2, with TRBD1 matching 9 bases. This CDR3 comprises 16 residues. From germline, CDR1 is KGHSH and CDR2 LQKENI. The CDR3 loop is CASSPPGQGLTGEQFF. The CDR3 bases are TGTGCCAGCTCACCGCCGGGACAGGGTTTAACCGGGGAGCAGTTTTTT.

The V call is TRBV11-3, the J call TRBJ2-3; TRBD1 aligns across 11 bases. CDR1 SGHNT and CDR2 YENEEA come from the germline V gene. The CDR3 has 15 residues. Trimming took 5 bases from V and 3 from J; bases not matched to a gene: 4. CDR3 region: CASSGQGATTDTQYF. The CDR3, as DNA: TGTGCCAGCAGCGGACAGGGGGCGACAACAGATACGCAGTATTTT.

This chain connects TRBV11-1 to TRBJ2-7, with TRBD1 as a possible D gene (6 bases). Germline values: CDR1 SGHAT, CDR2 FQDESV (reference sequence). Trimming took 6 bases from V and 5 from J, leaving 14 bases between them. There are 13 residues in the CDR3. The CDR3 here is CASRPTTGNEQYF. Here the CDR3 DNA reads TGTGCCAGCAGGCCGACCACAGGGAACGAGCAGTACTTC.

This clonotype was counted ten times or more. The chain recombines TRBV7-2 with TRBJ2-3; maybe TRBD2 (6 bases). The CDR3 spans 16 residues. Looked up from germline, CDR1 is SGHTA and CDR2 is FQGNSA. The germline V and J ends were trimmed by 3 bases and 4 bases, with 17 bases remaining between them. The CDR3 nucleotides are TGTGCCAGCAGCTTGTTTGGGGGAGGAATACCAGATACGCAGTATTTT. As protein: CASSLFGGGIPDTQYF.

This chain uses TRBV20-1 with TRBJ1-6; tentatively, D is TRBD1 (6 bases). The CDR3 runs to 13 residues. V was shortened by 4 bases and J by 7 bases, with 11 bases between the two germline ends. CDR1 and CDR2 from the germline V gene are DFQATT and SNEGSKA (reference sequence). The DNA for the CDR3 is TGCAGTGCTATACCGGACAGCAATTCACCCCTCCACTTT. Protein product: CSAIPDSNSPLHF.

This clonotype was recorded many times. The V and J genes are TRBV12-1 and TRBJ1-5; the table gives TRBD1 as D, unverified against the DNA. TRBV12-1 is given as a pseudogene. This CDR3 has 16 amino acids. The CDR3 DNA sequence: TGTGCCAGCAGCAACCCGGCGGCCGGGTCGAATCAGCCCCAGCATTTT. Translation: CASSNPAAGSNQPQHF.

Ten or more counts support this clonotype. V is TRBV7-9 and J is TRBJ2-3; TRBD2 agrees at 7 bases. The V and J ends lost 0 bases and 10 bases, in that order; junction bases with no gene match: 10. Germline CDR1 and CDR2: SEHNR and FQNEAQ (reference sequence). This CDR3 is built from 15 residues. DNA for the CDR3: TGTGCCAGCAGCTTAGCGGGAGGGCCGGGGTCGGCGCAGTATTTT. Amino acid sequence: CASSLAGGPGSAQYF.

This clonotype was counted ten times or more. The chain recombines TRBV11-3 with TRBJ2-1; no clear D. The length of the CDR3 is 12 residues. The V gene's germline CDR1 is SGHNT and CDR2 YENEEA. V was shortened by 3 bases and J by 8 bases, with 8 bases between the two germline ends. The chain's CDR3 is CASSFSGHEQFF. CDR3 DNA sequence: TGTGCCAGCAGCTTCAGTGGACATGAGCAGTTCTTC.

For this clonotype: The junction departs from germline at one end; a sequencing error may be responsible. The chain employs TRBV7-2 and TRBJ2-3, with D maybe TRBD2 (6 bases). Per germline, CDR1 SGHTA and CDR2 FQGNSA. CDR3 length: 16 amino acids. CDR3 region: CASSTRRLDQTDMQYF. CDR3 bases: TGTGCCAGCAGCACCCGAAGACTAGATCAGACAGATATGCAGTATTTT.

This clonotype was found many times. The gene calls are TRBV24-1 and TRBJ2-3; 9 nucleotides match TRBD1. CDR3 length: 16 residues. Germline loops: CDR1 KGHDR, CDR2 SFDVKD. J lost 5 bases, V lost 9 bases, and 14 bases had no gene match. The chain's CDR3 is CATGNLPGTGKDTQYF. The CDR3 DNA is TGTGCCACCGGTAATCTCCCCGGGACAGGGAAAGATACGCAGTATTTT.